The clone carrying this T cell receptor (beta chain) was recorded many times. What it binds is not known. With V trimmed by 3 bases and J by 6 bases, 6 bases remained unmatched. The CDR3 sequence is 15 residues long. CDR1 and CDR2 (germline): SGDLS, YYNGEE. The data were taken from a study of CD8 T cells in ankylosing spondylitis. Study-level findings and limits: In ankylosing spondylitis blood, a motif of roughly 8 highly homologous TCR beta variants appeared characteristic. Reports of some motif variants in reactive arthritis synovial fluid and blood predate this one. Within matched ankylosing spondylitis synovial fluid, disease-linked clones were reportedly significantly enriched.

TCRdb re-called the 5' RACE reads through MiXCR, storing one row per CDR3 protein. The table has about 190,000 distinct CDR3 sequences, 10% to 15% seen once. The sequence was obtained from a female donor with ankylosing spondylitis or in good health (not recorded which). Sequenced input: blood, either unsorted or a sorted T cell fraction (not recorded which). V is TRBV9 and J is TRBJ2-2, with 9 bases lining up with TRBD2. In nucleotides, the CDR3 is TGTGCCAGCAGCGGGGTAGCGGGAGCTTCCGGGGAGCTGTTTTTT. This sequence encodes CASSGVAGASGELFF.